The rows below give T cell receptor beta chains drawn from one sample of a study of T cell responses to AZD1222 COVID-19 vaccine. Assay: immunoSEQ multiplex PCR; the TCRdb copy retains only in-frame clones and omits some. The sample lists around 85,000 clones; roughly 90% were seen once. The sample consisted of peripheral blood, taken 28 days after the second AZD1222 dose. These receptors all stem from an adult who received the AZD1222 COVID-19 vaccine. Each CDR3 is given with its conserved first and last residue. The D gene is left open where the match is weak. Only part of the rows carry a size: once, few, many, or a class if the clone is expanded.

CDR3 protein: CATSPRNTGELFF
D gene: -
J gene: TRBJ2-2
clone size: -
V gene: TRBV15

CDR3 protein: CASSPALGSAPLHF
D gene: -
J gene: TRBJ1-6
clone size: -
V gene: TRBV7-2

CDR3 protein: CASSIGGRDTGELFF
D gene: -
J gene: TRBJ2-2
clone size: -
V gene: TRBV19

CDR3 protein: CASSDGYQPQHF
D gene: -
J gene: TRBJ1-5
clone size: -
V gene: TRBV2

CDR3 protein: CASTEGGFGYTF
D gene: -
J gene: TRBJ1-2
clone size: -
V gene: TRBV6-5

CDR3 protein: CASSPRNTGELFF
D gene: -
J gene: TRBJ2-2
clone size: -
V gene: TRBV9

CDR3 protein: CASSPEGLAGGLRTGELFF
D gene: TRBD2
J gene: TRBJ2-2
clone size: -
V gene: TRBV7-9

CDR3 protein: CASSLGRGDHGYTF
D gene: -
J gene: TRBJ1-2
clone size: -
V gene: TRBV11-1

CDR3 protein: CASSLGLASYEQYF
D gene: -
J gene: TRBJ2-7
clone size: -
V gene: TRBV7-2

CDR3 protein: CASTSGANVLTF
D gene: -
J gene: TRBJ2-6
clone size: -
V gene: TRBV25-1

CDR3 protein: CASSQSTGDSPLHF
D gene: TRBD1
J gene: TRBJ1-6
clone size: -
V gene: TRBV3-1/TRBV3-2

CDR3 protein: CATSGLTGMSYEQYF
D gene: TRBD1
J gene: TRBJ2-7
clone size: -
V gene: TRBV15

CDR3 protein: CASSLSANTGELFF
D gene: -
J gene: TRBJ2-2
clone size: once
V gene: TRBV28

CDR3 protein: CASSPLGTGMNTEAFF
D gene: -
J gene: TRBJ1-1
clone size: -
V gene: TRBV18

CDR3 protein: CATSDLLPGRAGEKLFF
D gene: -
J gene: TRBJ1-4
clone size: -
V gene: TRBV24-1

CDR3 protein: CASSLEPSRYEQYF
D gene: -
J gene: TRBJ2-7
clone size: -
V gene: TRBV5-1

CDR3 protein: CASSIEEGPYGYTF
D gene: -
J gene: TRBJ1-2
clone size: -
V gene: TRBV19

CDR3 protein: CASSQTSGVPEQYF
D gene: TRBD2
J gene: TRBJ2-7
clone size: -
V gene: TRBV19

CDR3 protein: CASSPQSGTGANVLTF
D gene: -
J gene: TRBJ2-6
clone size: -
V gene: TRBV18

CDR3 protein: CASSHSRQAGVGEQYF
D gene: TRBD2
J gene: TRBJ2-7
clone size: -
V gene: TRBV27

CDR3 protein: CASSSRATKSGYEQYF
D gene: -
J gene: TRBJ2-7
clone size: -
V gene: TRBV7-9

CDR3 protein: CASSLAWDNEQFF
D gene: -
J gene: TRBJ2-1
clone size: -
V gene: TRBV9

CDR3 protein: CASSGPENYGYTF
D gene: -
J gene: TRBJ1-2
clone size: -
V gene: TRBV6-2/TRBV6-3

CDR3 protein: CASSSTVVTLDGELFF
D gene: -
J gene: TRBJ2-2
clone size: -
V gene: TRBV7-6

CDR3 protein: CASSPSTGGNEPQHF
D gene: TRBD1
J gene: TRBJ1-5
clone size: -
V gene: TRBV28

CDR3 protein: CASSQDRGGNEAFF
D gene: -
J gene: TRBJ1-1
clone size: -
V gene: TRBV4-3

CDR3 protein: CASSKGAPKREKLFF
D gene: -
J gene: TRBJ1-4
clone size: -
V gene: TRBV21-1

CDR3 protein: CASTEWDEQYF
D gene: -
J gene: TRBJ2-7
clone size: few
V gene: TRBV25-1

CDR3 protein: CASSYSNRGFYEQYF
D gene: TRBD1
J gene: TRBJ2-7
clone size: -
V gene: TRBV6-5

CDR3 protein: CASRQGGTNTEAFF
D gene: -
J gene: TRBJ1-1
clone size: -
V gene: TRBV5-1

CDR3 protein: CAPSGANVLTF
D gene: -
J gene: TRBJ2-6
clone size: -
V gene: TRBV7-9

CDR3 protein: CASSERGNYGYTF
D gene: -
J gene: TRBJ1-2
clone size: -
V gene: TRBV6-1

CDR3 protein: CASSLGGDGYTF
D gene: -
J gene: TRBJ1-2
clone size: -
V gene: TRBV5-1

CDR3 protein: CASSPTFKGGRNYEQYF
D gene: -
J gene: TRBJ2-7
clone size: -
V gene: TRBV4-1

CDR3 protein: CASSGAEDSPLHF
D gene: -
J gene: TRBJ1-6
clone size: -
V gene: TRBV5-1

CDR3 protein: CASSLVETDTQYF
D gene: -
J gene: TRBJ2-3
clone size: -
V gene: TRBV5-4

CDR3 protein: CASTDTTGQPQHF
D gene: -
J gene: TRBJ1-5
clone size: -
V gene: TRBV6-5

CDR3 protein: CASRVRVNTEAFF
D gene: -
J gene: TRBJ1-1
clone size: few
V gene: TRBV28

CDR3 protein: CARDGPISYGSDGYTF
D gene: -
J gene: TRBJ1-2
clone size: -
V gene: TRBV2

CDR3 protein: CASRPGTASYNSPLHF
D gene: -
J gene: TRBJ1-6
clone size: -
V gene: TRBV27

CDR3 protein: CASSDGQGARETQYF
D gene: TRBD1
J gene: TRBJ2-5
clone size: -
V gene: TRBV5-1

CDR3 protein: CASSLERAGAQRTGELFF
D gene: TRBD2
J gene: TRBJ2-2
clone size: -
V gene: TRBV7-6

CDR3 protein: CASSGGLDEQFF
D gene: -
J gene: TRBJ2-1
clone size: once
V gene: TRBV9

CDR3 protein: CASSYQVGALRETQYF
D gene: -
J gene: TRBJ2-5
clone size: -
V gene: TRBV6-2/TRBV6-3

CDR3 protein: CASSLRGDEQYF
D gene: TRBD2
J gene: TRBJ2-7
clone size: few
V gene: TRBV5-1

CDR3 protein: CASSQEAEKLFF
D gene: -
J gene: TRBJ1-4
clone size: -
V gene: TRBV3-1/TRBV3-2

CDR3 protein: CATSDANRGETEAFF
D gene: TRBD1
J gene: TRBJ1-1
clone size: once
V gene: TRBV24-1

CDR3 protein: CASRALGSYEQYF
D gene: -
J gene: TRBJ2-7
clone size: -
V gene: TRBV6-5

CDR3 protein: CANRGAGAGELFF
D gene: -
J gene: TRBJ2-2
clone size: -
V gene: TRBV28

CDR3 protein: CASGPLRAINSPLHF
D gene: -
J gene: TRBJ1-6
clone size: few
V gene: TRBV7-2

CDR3 protein: CAWSWHYGYTF
D gene: -
J gene: TRBJ1-2
clone size: few
V gene: TRBV30

CDR3 protein: CASSLLTSYNEQFF
D gene: -
J gene: TRBJ2-1
clone size: -
V gene: TRBV5-1

CDR3 protein: CASSLRGTKNQPQHF
D gene: -
J gene: TRBJ1-5
clone size: -
V gene: TRBV13

CDR3 protein: CASSSMPPGSSYNSPLHF
D gene: -
J gene: TRBJ1-6
clone size: -
V gene: TRBV6-2/TRBV6-3